Following are 30 T cell receptor beta chains from one sample sequenced in a study of control samples from healthy donors and cancer patients. Clones were sequenced by immunoSEQ multiplex PCR, and TCRdb holds only the in-frame ones, with some missing. Of 90,000 to 130,000 clones detected, approximately 88% appear once; the ten largest clones hold around 3.9%. Sequenced input: PBMCs. These receptors were taken from a woman aged 55 to 70 with lung cancer.

V gene TRBV7-3 combines with J gene TRBJ2-2; D is uncertain. The germline V and J ends were trimmed by 2 bases and 5 bases, with 6 bases remaining between them. The germline gives CDR1 SGHTA, CDR2 FQGTGA. The CDR3 extends over 13 amino acids. The CDR3 loop reads CASSLDHTGELFF. The CDR3 DNA reads TGTGCCAGCAGCTTAGATCATACCGGGGAGCTGTTTTTT.

V gene TRBV12-3 or TRBV12-4 combines with J gene TRBJ1-1; TRBD1 is a possible D gene (5 bases). The CDR3 loop spans 13 amino acids. Trimming took 3 bases from V and 4 from J, leaving 9 bases between them. CDR3 in amino acids: CASSFGGSTEAFF. The CDR3 bases are TGTGCCAGCAGTTTTGGGGGGAGCACTGAAGCTTTCTTT.

The chain recombines TRBV6-6 with TRBJ2-7; 8 bases match TRBD1. J lost 4 bases, V lost 2 bases, and 7 bases had no gene match. CDR3 size: 15 residues. CDR1 MNHNY and CDR2 SVGAGI come from the germline V gene (reference sequence). CDR3 nucleotide sequence: TGTGCCAGCAGTTACGACAGGGGCGTCACGTACGAGCAGTACTTC. Translating gives CASSYDRGVTYEQYF.

This chain joins TRBV10-1 and TRBJ1-1; 10 bases line up with TRBD1. The CDR3 is 14 residues long. Germline assignment: CDR1 WNHNN and CDR2 SYGVQD (reference sequence). The ends lost 6 bases at V and 6 bases at J; junction bases unmatched: 7. The chain's CDR3 is CASRADRGRSEAFF. CDR3 bases: TGCGCCAGCAGAGCGGACAGGGGGAGGTCTGAAGCTTTCTTT.

This clone was picked up a small number of times. CDR3 sequence (DNA): TGCGCCAGCAGCCAGGACGGACATGCCCGGGAGCAGTACTTC. Translation gives CASSQDGHAREQYF. The chain links TRBV4-3 to TRBJ2-7, with D perhaps TRBD1 (5 bases). The length of the CDR3 is 14 residues. From germline, CDR1 is LGHNA and CDR2 YSLEER. Trimming took 3 bases from V and 7 from J, leaving 16 bases between them.

The J gene is TRBJ1-1, the V gene TRBV7-8; D is ambiguous. The CDR3 contains 16 residues. Trimming removed 4 bases from V and 5 bases from J, with 20 bases in between. Germline V CDR1 and CDR2: SGHVS, FQNEAQ. The CDR3 nucleotides read TGTGCCAGCAGCTCTAGTCCGGTGGGCCTAGGGACTGAAGCTTTCTTT. Its translation is CASSSSPVGLGTEAFF.

This chain links TRBV7-2 with TRBJ1-5; 9 bases are shared with TRBD1. Trimming took 8 bases from V and 5 from J; bases not matched to a gene: 7. The length of the CDR3 is 14 residues. The germline gives CDR1 SGHTA, CDR2 FQGNSA. The CDR3 sequence: CASSTGQGDQPQHF. CDR3 in DNA: TGTGCCAGCTCCACGGGACAGGGTGATCAGCCCCAGCATTTT. The full variable domain, rest sourced from reference TRBV7-2 and TRBJ1-5, is GAGVSQSPSNKVTEKGKDVELRCDPISGHTALYWYRQSLGQGLEFLIYFQGNSAPDKSGLPSDRFSAERTGGSVSTLTIQRTQQEDSAVYLCASSTGQGDQPQHFGDGTRLSIL.

The chain uses TRBV18 and TRBJ1-2; D not certain. The germline V gene encodes CDR1 KGHSH and CDR2 LQKENI. The CDR3 consists of 13 residues. The ends were cut back, 2 bases at V and 4 bases at J, with 8 bases in the middle. The CDR3 is CASSPEPTYGYTF. The DNA of the CDR3 is TGTGCCAGCTCACCAGAACCGACCTATGGCTACACCTTC.

As DNA, the CDR3 is TGTGCCAGCAGTCGACAGGGCACAGGAGGAAAACTGTTTTTT. This sequence encodes CASSRQGTGGKLFF. This rearrangement joins TRBV7-2 to TRBJ1-4, with 7 bases matching TRBD1. This CDR3 has 14 residues. Germline-derived CDR1 and CDR2 are SGHTA and FQGNSA. V gave up 6 bases and J gave up 10 bases; unmatched junction bases: 11.

The chain is built from TRBV6-6 and TRBJ1-3; 7 bases agree with TRBD1. Germline V gene lookup returns CDR1 MNHNY and CDR2 SVGAGI (reference sequence). With V trimmed by 6 bases and J by 0 bases, 5 bases remained unmatched. The CDR3 has 15 residues. The CDR3 sequence is CASSPQGFSGNTIYF. CDR3 DNA sequence: TGTGCCAGCAGCCCACAGGGGTTCTCTGGAAACACCATATATTTT.

The rearrangement joins TRBV29-1 to TRBJ1-1; 11 nucleotides line up with TRBD1. Germline loops: CDR1 SQVTM, CDR2 ANQGSEA. The CDR3 sequence is 14 residues long. The ends lost 4 bases at V and 5 bases at J; junction bases unmatched: 6. CDR3 in amino acids: CSVARTGGRTEAFF. In DNA form, the CDR3 reads TGCAGCGTTGCCCGGACAGGGGGCAGAACTGAAGCTTTCTTT.

V and J are TRBV9 and TRBJ2-5; D is undetermined. Germline CDR1 is SGDLS and CDR2 is YYNGEE. This CDR3 is built from 15 residues. Trimming left V 0 bases short and J 1 base short, with 10 bases between. The CDR3 loop reads CASSVGSGAQETQYF. CDR3 sequence (DNA): TGTGCCAGCAGCGTAGGTTCAGGCGCCCAAGAGACCCAGTACTTC.

J is TRBJ1-2 and V is TRBV30; D remains unclear. The CDR3 runs to 12 residues. V lost 5 bases to trimming and J lost 0 bases, with 7 bases between them. From germline, CDR1 is GTSNPN and CDR2 SVGIG (reference sequence). In DNA form, the CDR3 reads TGTGCCTGGTCATCAGCTAACTATGGCTACACCTTC. Encoded protein: CAWSSANYGYTF.

V usage is TRBV7-9 and J usage is TRBJ1-3; possible D gene TRBD1, 6 bases. This CDR3 has 16 residues. CDR1 SEHNR and CDR2 FQNEAQ come from the germline V gene (reference sequence). V lost 4 bases, J lost 4 bases, and 17 bases lay in between. CDR3 residues: CASSSRQGLGGNTIYF. CDR3 DNA sequence: TGTGCCAGCAGCTCACGTCAGGGGCTCGGGGGAAACACCATATATTTT.

CDR3 DNA sequence: TGTGCCAGCAGTACCCAAGGGACAGCAACCTATGGCTACACCTTC. As protein: CASSTQGTATYGYTF. The gene calls are TRBV6-5 and TRBJ1-2; the match to TRBD1 covers 7 bases. The germline gives CDR1 MNHEY, CDR2 SVGAGI. The CDR3 sequence is 15 residues long. Germline trimming cut 5 bases from V and 4 bases from J; bases unmatched to any gene: 10.

This clone was seen a few times. The DNA of the CDR3 is TGCGCCAGCAGCTTGGCCGGAGGGAATCAGCCCCAGCATTTT. Translated, it gives CASSLAGGNQPQHF. J is TRBJ1-5 and V is TRBV5-1; D is unclear. V shed 0 bases and J shed 4 bases, with 8 bases lying between them. The CDR3 sequence is 14 residues long. CDR1 is SGHRS, CDR2 YFSETQ, per germline.

The genes are TRBV28 and TRBJ2-2; 12 bases are shared with TRBD2. CDR1 and CDR2 from the germline V gene are MDHEN and SYDVKM. The CDR3 runs to 16 residues. V lost 6 bases, J lost 8 bases, and 10 bases stayed unmatched. CDR3 nucleotide sequence: TGTGCCAGCAGCGAGACTAGCGGGAGTAATAGAGGGGAGCTGTTTTTT. Amino acid sequence: CASSETSGSNRGELFF.

This clone has only a few counts. The rearrangement joins TRBV5-1 to TRBJ1-1; D possibly corresponds to TRBD1 (5 bases). Germline V CDR1 and CDR2: SGHRS, YFSETQ. Trimming removed 2 bases at V and 2 bases at J, with 10 bases between. The CDR3 is 14 residues long. This chain's CDR3 is CASSFVGGNTEAFF. The CDR3 bases are TGCGCCAGCAGCTTTGTTGGGGGTAACACTGAAGCTTTCTTT.

This clone was seen a handful of times. DNA of the CDR3: TGTGCCAGCAGCCAAGATCTAGGACCCTACAATGAGCAGTTCTTC. Its translation: CASSQDLGPYNEQFF. The chain employs TRBV3-1 (or the pseudogene TRBV3-2) and TRBJ2-1; D remains unclear. Germline V CDR1 and CDR2: LGHDT, YNNKEL (reference sequence). V was pared by 0 bases and J by 2 bases, with 8 bases between. The CDR3 length is 15 residues.

The chain combines TRBV7-2 with TRBJ1-1; 7 bases map to TRBD1. J lost 0 bases, V lost 6 bases, and 7 bases had no gene match. This CDR3 comprises 15 residues. In germline, CDR1 is SGHTA, CDR2 FQGNSA. The CDR3 sequence is CASRLFGTVNTEAFF. As DNA, the CDR3 is TGTGCCAGCAGGTTGTTTGGGACAGTGAACACTGAAGCTTTCTTT.

The V and J genes are TRBV5-6 and TRBJ1-5; D unresolved. CDR1 is SGHDT, CDR2 YYEEEE, per germline. V lost 0 bases and J lost 1, with 5 bases in between. The CDR3 loop spans 14 amino acids. Here the CDR3 DNA reads TGTGCCAGCAGCTTGGGCCTCAGCAATCAGCCCCAGCATTTT. Its translation: CASSLGLSNQPQHF.

This clone was found once. This chain uses TRBV3-1 (or the pseudogene TRBV3-2) with TRBJ1-4, with D perhaps matching TRBD1 (6 bases). The CDR3 extends over 15 amino acids. Germline lookup yields CDR1 LGHDT and CDR2 YNNKEL (reference sequence). Trimming took off 4 bases at V and 8 bases at J, with 17 bases between the two ends. CDR3 in amino acids: CASSPRAGEDEKLFF. The CDR3 coding sequence is TGTGCCAGCAGCCCCAGGGCAGGGGAGGACGAAAAACTGTTTTTT.

V is TRBV18 and J is TRBJ2-7; 13 nucleotides align to TRBD2. The length of the CDR3 is 20 residues. V shed 1 base, J shed 3 bases, and the junction held 15 bases outside the gene matches. CDR1 is KGHSH and CDR2 is LQKENI in the germline V gene. CDR3 protein: CASSPLPFGGTSGEIYEQYF. As DNA, the CDR3 is TGTGCCAGCTCACCACTACCGTTCGGTGGGACTAGCGGGGAAATCTACGAGCAGTACTTC. Using reference TRBV18 and TRBJ2-7 for the parts outside the CDR3, the full variable domain is NAGVMQNPRHLVRRRGQEARLRCSPMKGHSHVYWYRQLPEEGLKFMVYLQKENIIDESGMPKERFSAEFPKEGPSILRIQQVVRGDSAAYFCASSPLPFGGTSGEIYEQYFGPGTRLTVT.

The chain recombines TRBV6-2 or TRBV6-3 with TRBJ2-1; D is perhaps TRBD2 (7 bases). CDR1 and CDR2 (germline): MNHEY, SVGEGT. Trimming cost V 4 bases and J 0 bases, with 13 bases left between them. The CDR3 spans 16 residues. CDR3 DNA: TGTGCCAGCAGTTCCCAGAGGGGGGGCTCCTACAATGAGCAGTTCTTC. This sequence encodes CASSSQRGGSYNEQFF.

This clone was observed once. The chain combines TRBV24-1 with TRBJ1-1; no reliable D call. Germline CDR1 and CDR2: KGHDR and SFDVKD. This CDR3 is built from 15 residues. Deletions cut 7 bases from V and 1 base from J, with 15 bases between. The CDR3 nucleotides read TGTGCCACCAGCCGGTATTCGTCCACGAACACTGAAGCTTTCTTT. Translated: CATSRYSSTNTEAFF.

The chain uses TRBV29-1 and TRBJ2-1, with D possibly being TRBD2 (6 bases). The ends were cut back, 3 bases at V and 1 base at J, with 10 bases in the middle. This CDR3 contains 14 residues. Germline V gene lookup returns CDR1 SQVTM and CDR2 ANQGSEA. The CDR3 nucleotides are TGCAGCGTTGACCGCGGGACTTCCTACAATGAGCAGTTCTTC. The encoded protein is CSVDRGTSYNEQFF.

The chain couples TRBV6-2 or TRBV6-3 to TRBJ2-7; a possible D gene is TRBD2 (6 bases). There are 14 residues in the CDR3. V was clipped by 4 bases and J by 6 bases, with 16 bases between them. CDR1 MNHEY and CDR2 SVGEGT come from the germline V gene. The CDR3 protein is CASSFRLEAPEQYF. The CDR3 DNA reads TGTGCCAGCAGTTTCCGACTAGAGGCGCCCGAGCAGTACTTC.

J is TRBJ1-6 and V is TRBV5-1; D is undetermined. The germline CDR1 and CDR2 sequences are SGHRS and YFSETQ. V was shortened by 4 bases and J by 0 bases, with 17 bases between the two germline ends. The CDR3 spans 18 residues. The CDR3 protein is CASSPGLPGSSYNSPLHF. DNA of the CDR3: TGCGCCAGCAGCCCGGGCCTCCCTGGGAGCTCCTATAATTCACCCCTCCACTTT.

The J gene is TRBJ1-1, the V gene TRBV5-1, with D maybe TRBD1 (6 bases). Germline V gene lookup returns CDR1 SGHRS and CDR2 YFSETQ. The CDR3 totals 13 residues. Trimming removed 5 bases at V and 7 bases at J, with 15 bases between. CDR3 protein: CASSEATGHEAFF. The CDR3 DNA reads as TGCGCCAGCAGTGAAGCGACAGGACATGAAGCTTTCTTT.

V and J are TRBV4-2 and TRBJ1-5; D may be TRBD1 (5 bases). The ends were cut back, 3 bases at V and 4 bases at J, with 13 bases in the middle. CDR1 is LGHNA, CDR2 YNFKEQ, per germline. CDR3 length: 15 residues. CDR3 amino acids: CASSHQGTNNQPQHF. The CDR3 coding sequence is TGTGCCAGCAGCCACCAGGGTACGAATAATCAGCCCCAGCATTTT.